These 26 T cell receptor beta chains share one sample of origin, sequenced in a study of blood T cell repertoires in COVID-19. The table came from immunoSEQ multiplex PCR; TCRdb's copy has only in-frame clones and leaves some out. The sample lists 30,000 to 35,000 clones; approximately 89% were seen once. Sequencing used peripheral blood. The receptors shown here come from a man aged 55 to 70 with active COVID-19.

The V and J genes are TRBV27 and TRBJ2-7; a possible D gene is TRBD2 (5 bases). The V gene lost 3 bases and the J gene lost 6 bases, with 12 bases spanning the gap. Germline assignment: CDR1 MNHEY and CDR2 SMNVEV (reference sequence). The CDR3 length is 13 residues. CDR3 region: CASSFTSGGEQYF. CDR3 DNA sequence: TGTGCCAGCAGTTTTACCTCAGGAGGCGAGCAGTACTTC.

The V gene is TRBV6-5, the J gene TRBJ2-7; D gene uncertain. Germline V gene data show CDR1 as MNHEY and CDR2 as SVGAGI. This CDR3 is 14 amino acids long. Trimming left V 1 base short and J 0 bases short, with 7 bases between. The CDR3, as DNA: TGTGCCAGCAGTTACTTTGGCCACTCCTACGAGCAGTACTTC. It encodes CASSYFGHSYEQYF.

The chain is built from TRBV5-4 and TRBJ2-5; 10 nucleotides line up with TRBD2. CDR3 length: 15 residues. Per the germline V gene, CDR1 is SGHNT and CDR2 is YYREEE (reference sequence). Trimming removed 4 bases from V and 4 bases from J; junction bases left unmatched: 7. The CDR3 is CASSVLAGRGETQYF. The CDR3 DNA sequence: TGTGCCAGCAGCGTACTAGCGGGGCGGGGAGAGACCCAGTACTTC. Together with reference TRBV5-4 and TRBJ2-5, the CDR3 gives the full variable domain: ETGVTQSPTHLIKTRGQQVTLRCSSQSGHNTVSWYQQALGQGPQFIFQYYREEENGRGNFPPRFSGLQFPNYSSELNVNALELDDSALYLCASSVLAGRGETQYFGPGTRLLVL.

The table lists this clone with a count of one. The chain combines TRBV9 with TRBJ1-5; a weak D match, TRBD1 (6 bases). The germline V gene has CDR1 SGDLS and CDR2 YYNGEE. V lost 2 bases and J 6 bases, leaving 12 bases between the germline ends. CDR3 length equals 14 residues. The CDR3 DNA is TGTGCCAGCAGCGTGGGGGACACGCGTCAGCCCCAGCATTTT. Translated: CASSVGDTRQPQHF.

The gene calls are TRBV25-1 and TRBJ1-3; a weak D match, TRBD1 (5 bases). CDR3 length: 14 amino acids. In germline, CDR1 is MGHDK, CDR2 SYGVNS. The V end lost 6 bases, the J end lost 3 bases, and 12 bases lay between the germline ends. The CDR3 coding sequence is TGTGCCAGCAGGGACGTTACAGGTGGAAACACCATATATTTT. Encoded protein: CASRDVTGGNTIYF.

V usage is TRBV5-4 and J usage is TRBJ2-1; 8 positions match TRBD1. Per germline, CDR1 SGHNT and CDR2 YYREEE (reference sequence). The CDR3 covers 14 residues. With 4 bases clipped from V and 9 bases from J, the junction kept 9 bases outside the gene matches. CDR3 sequence: CASSTGQAFGEQFF. CDR3 sequence (DNA): TGTGCCAGCAGCACGGGACAGGCTTTTGGTGAGCAGTTCTTC.

In DNA form, the CDR3 reads TGTGCCAGCAGCTTAACAGGGGGCGAACAATCACCCCTCCACTTT. Protein sequence: CASSLTGGEQSPLHF. This chain joins TRBV7-9 and TRBJ1-6; 9 bases align to TRBD1. J was trimmed by 10 bases and V by 2 bases; bases with no gene match: 6. Germline values: CDR1 SEHNR, CDR2 FQNEAQ (reference sequence). The CDR3 contains 15 residues.

This sequence joins TRBV27 and TRBJ2-6; 8 bases match TRBD1. Losses at the gene ends were 0 bases for V and 4 bases for J; bases not matched to a gene: 5. Germline V gene lookup returns CDR1 MNHEY and CDR2 SMNVEV (reference sequence). The CDR3 has 17 amino acids. Here the CDR3 reads CASSLSQGARGANVLTF. The CDR3, as DNA: TGTGCCAGCAGTTTATCCCAGGGGGCGAGAGGGGCCAACGTCCTGACTTTC. Full variable domain (outside the CDR3, taken from reference TRBV27 and TRBJ2-6): EAQVTQNPRYLITVTGKKLTVTCSQNMNHEYMSWYRQDPGLGLRQIYYSMNVEVTDKGDVPEGYKVSRKEKRNFPLILESPSPNQTSLYFCASSLSQGARGANVLTFGAGSRLTVL.

CDR3 DNA: TGTGCCAGCAGCTTAGCGCGGGTTACTGAAGCTTTCTTT. This sequence encodes CASSLARVTEAFF. The chain carries TRBV7-8 and TRBJ1-1; D is unresolved. The germline V gene encodes CDR1 SGHVS and CDR2 FQNEAQ. The V end lost 0 bases, the J end lost 5 bases, and 7 bases lay between the germline ends. The CDR3 runs 13 residues.

The V and J genes are TRBV12-3 or TRBV12-4 and TRBJ1-1; D remains unclear. Trimming took 6 bases from V and 3 from J, leaving 8 bases between them. This CDR3 region has 12 residues. The CDR3 coding sequence is TGTGCCAGCAGCCTCCTCTACACTGAAGCTTTCTTT. Translated: CASSLLYTEAFF.

The rearrangement joins TRBV3-1 (or the pseudogene TRBV3-2) to TRBJ2-5; the match to TRBD2 covers 8 bases. V dropped 5 bases and J dropped 2; count of bases not matched to a gene: 13. This CDR3 is 17 amino acids long. Germline CDR1 reads LGHDT; CDR2 reads YNNKEL (reference sequence). CDR3 residues: CASSFGTGTSLQETQYF. The DNA for the CDR3 is TGTGCCAGCAGCTTTGGAACCGGGACTAGTCTTCAAGAGACCCAGTACTTC.

This chain links TRBV28 with TRBJ2-2, with 11 bases fitting TRBD2. The CDR3 sequence is 17 residues long. CDR1 and CDR2 from the germline V gene are MDHEN and SYDVKM. The J segment lost 5 bases and the V segment lost 1 base, leaving 6 bases of the junction unmatched. The CDR3 DNA reads as TGTGCCAGCAGTTTATACCGCTCTAGCGGGAGGACCGGGGAGCTGTTTTTT. Amino acid sequence: CASSLYRSSGRTGELFF.

V and J are TRBV7-8 and TRBJ1-4; TRBD1 is a possible D gene (5 bases). There are 20 residues in the CDR3. V lost 4 bases and J lost 7, with 31 bases in between. CDR1 and CDR2 (germline): SGHVS, FQNEAQ. DNA for the CDR3: TGTGCCAGCAGCTATCTACTTCGGAGCAGGGCCGTGGATCAGGGTGAAAAACTGTTTTTT. It encodes CASSYLLRSRAVDQGEKLFF.

The chain combines TRBV27 with TRBJ2-7, with D possibly TRBD2 on 5 matching bases. This CDR3 region has 15 residues. Looked up from germline, CDR1 is MNHEY and CDR2 is SMNVEV (reference sequence). The germline V and J ends were trimmed by 2 bases and 2 bases, with 13 bases remaining between them. Here the CDR3 reads CASSLLRTGAYEQYF. The CDR3 coding sequence is TGTGCCAGCAGTTTACTCCGGACTGGGGCCTACGAGCAGTACTTC.

The chain is built from TRBV25-1 and TRBJ1-6; no reliable D call. Germline V gene data show CDR1 as MGHDK and CDR2 as SYGVNS. V was pared by 4 bases and J by 2 bases, with 6 bases between. The CDR3 extends over 14 amino acids. Written as DNA, the CDR3 is TGTGCCAGCAGTGTACAGACCTATAATTCACCCCTCCACTTT. As protein: CASSVQTYNSPLHF.

The V call is TRBV18, the J call TRBJ2-7, with D possibly TRBD2 on 6 matching bases. V lost 3 bases to trimming and J lost 8 bases, with 11 bases between them. This CDR3 comprises 12 residues. CDR1 is KGHSH, CDR2 LQKENI, per germline. CDR3 sequence (DNA): TGTGCCAGCTCACCCGGCGGGGTGCAGCAGTACTTC. It translates to CASSPGGVQQYF.

The chain couples TRBV12-5 to TRBJ2-1; 7 positions match TRBD2. There are 16 residues in the CDR3. V shed 1 base and J 7 bases; nucleotides not matched to a gene: 10. Germline V gives CDR1 LGHNT, CDR2 FRNRAP. The CDR3: CASGLDQSGVVNEQFF. The CDR3 nucleotides read TGTGCTAGTGGTTTGGACCAGAGCGGGGTGGTTAATGAGCAGTTCTTC.

The chain employs TRBV9 and TRBJ2-3; the match to TRBD2 covers 14 bases. With 4 bases clipped from V and 3 bases from J, the junction kept 7 bases outside the gene matches. CDR3 length: 17 residues. Germline CDR1 reads SGDLS; CDR2 reads YYNGEE. Written as DNA, the CDR3 is TGTGCCAGCAGCTCGGGACTAGCGGGAGCTGTGACAGATACGCAGTATTTT. It encodes CASSSGLAGAVTDTQYF.

The chain links TRBV19 to TRBJ2-7; 10 nucleotides match TRBD2. J gave up 1 base and V 7 bases, and 10 bases lay outside the gene matches. Germline assignment: CDR1 LNHDA and CDR2 SQIVND (reference sequence). The CDR3 contains 16 residues. This CDR3 reads CASTSGSSRGSYEQYF. CDR3 nucleotide sequence: TGTGCCAGTACTAGCGGGAGCTCTAGGGGGTCCTACGAGCAGTACTTC.

The rearrangement uses TRBV28 and TRBJ1-1, with 8 bases lining up with TRBD1. J gave up 3 bases and V 8 bases, and 8 bases lay outside the gene matches. CDR3 size: 14 residues. Germline assignment: CDR1 MDHEN and CDR2 SYDVKM. CDR3 sequence reads: CASGQQGGDTEAFF. The CDR3 bases are TGTGCCAGCGGGCAACAGGGGGGGGACACTGAAGCTTTCTTT.

This clone was detected a few times. The chain has TRBV19 and TRBJ2-2; 8 bases fit TRBD2. The CDR3 covers 17 residues. The ends lost 6 bases at V and 4 bases at J; junction bases unmatched: 13. CDR1 and CDR2 from the germline V gene are LNHDA and SQIVND (reference sequence). DNA for the CDR3: TGTGCCAGTAGCCCCCCCGGGCGGGGGGCGGGCACCGGGGAGCTGTTTTTT. This sequence encodes CASSPPGRGAGTGELFF. The full variable domain, in which reference TRBV19 and TRBJ2-2 provide the parts outside the CDR3, is DGGITQSPKYLFRKEGQNVTLSCEQNLNHDAMYWYRQDPGQGLRLIYYSQIVNDFQKGDIAEGYSVSREKKESFPLTVTSAQKNPTAFYLCASSPPGRGAGTGELFFGEGSRLTVL.

V and J are TRBV11-2 and TRBJ2-1; D may be TRBD1 (6 bases). This CDR3 has 14 residues. V was trimmed by 4 bases and J by 3 bases, leaving 10 bases between them. Germline V gives CDR1 SGHAT, CDR2 FQNNGV. CDR3 loop: CASSSGAVYNEQFF. CDR3 DNA sequence: TGTGCCAGCAGCTCAGGGGCAGTCTACAATGAGCAGTTCTTC.

The rearrangement links TRBV19 to TRBJ1-5; no clear D gene. The germline V gene has CDR1 LNHDA and CDR2 SQIVND (reference sequence). This CDR3 spans 16 amino acids. V dropped 3 bases and J dropped 2 bases, with 14 bases sitting between them. This chain's CDR3 is CASSMGLAARNQPQHF. CDR3 nucleotides: TGTGCCAGTAGTATGGGTCTGGCGGCCCGCAATCAGCCCCAGCATTTT.

This sequence joins TRBV15 and TRBJ2-7; 9 bases are shared with TRBD1. The germline CDR1 and CDR2 sequences are LNHNV and YYDKDF (reference sequence). The V and J ends lost 1 base and 0 bases, in that order; junction bases with no gene match: 7. This CDR3 spans 17 amino acids. The chain's CDR3 is CATSRVIGQGNSYEQYF. DNA for the CDR3: TGTGCCACCAGCAGAGTAATAGGACAGGGGAACTCCTACGAGCAGTACTTC.

The chain links TRBV6-6 to TRBJ2-3; no definite D call. The V gene lost 4 bases and the J gene lost 2 bases, with 13 bases spanning the gap. The V gene's germline CDR1 is MNHNY and CDR2 SVGAGI (reference sequence). This CDR3 is built from 15 residues. This CDR3 is CASSLGSLPTDTQYF. CDR3 in DNA: TGTGCCAGCAGTTTGGGCAGTCTTCCCACAGATACGCAGTATTTT.

The V and J genes are TRBV6-6 and TRBJ2-3, with 9 positions matching TRBD2. The CDR3 is made up of 14 amino acids. CDR1 is MNHNY and CDR2 is SVGAGI in the germline V gene (reference sequence). V was clipped by 6 bases and J by 1 base; unmatched bases: 2. The CDR3 sequence: CASRREGGTDTQYF. In nucleotides, the CDR3 is TGTGCCAGCAGGCGGGAGGGGGGCACAGATACGCAGTATTTT.